The 23 T cell receptor beta chains in this list originate from one sample, sequenced in a study of T-cell reconstitution after alpha-beta-depleted transplantation in children. Preparing the TCRbeta library involved the use of unique molecular identifiers. TCRdb reprocessed the PCR reads via MiXCR and lists one record per CDR3 protein. The table has around 600,000 distinct CDR3 sequences, 16% seen once. The material was PBMCs from the stem cell graft donor, obtained from the stem cell graft. These receptors originate from a human donor who donated a stem cell graft to a child with acute myeloid leukemia.

V and J are TRBV15 and TRBJ2-1; unclear D gene. Germline loops: CDR1 LNHNV, CDR2 YYDKDF (reference sequence). Deletions cut 1 base from V and 2 bases from J, with 12 bases between. The CDR3 covers 16 residues. CDR3 amino acids: CATSRGGVTPYNEQFF. CDR3 DNA: TGTGCCACCAGCAGAGGCGGAGTAACCCCCTACAATGAGCAGTTCTTC.

The table lists this clonotype with many counts. V usage is TRBV12-3 or TRBV12-4 and J usage is TRBJ1-3, with a tentative D call TRBD1 (5 bases). The V and J ends lost 4 bases and 0 bases respectively, with 13 bases between them. The CDR3 contains 16 residues. CDR3 nucleotide sequence: TGTGCCAGCAGTTCTTTACTGGACACCTCTGGAAACACCATATATTTT. It codes for CASSSLLDTSGNTIYF.

The chain links TRBV20-1 to TRBJ2-5; D may correspond to TRBD1 or TRBD2 (6 bases each). This CDR3 has 15 residues. Trimming took 0 bases from V and 3 from J, leaving 14 bases between them. Germline-derived CDR1 and CDR2 are DFQATT and SNEGSKA (reference sequence). The chain's CDR3 is CSARDRGGPKETQYF. CDR3 in DNA: TGCAGTGCTAGAGATCGTGGGGGGCCAAAAGAGACCCAGTACTTC.

At least ten counts were recorded for this clonotype. The chain recombines TRBV6-4 with TRBJ2-2, with D perhaps assigned TRBD1 or TRBD2 (5 bases each). There are 14 residues in the CDR3. Deletions cut 0 bases from V and 4 bases from J, with 6 bases between. Germline V gene data show CDR1 as MRHNA and CDR2 as SNTAGT. The CDR3 is CASSDSGTTGELFF. The CDR3 nucleotides are TGTGCCAGCAGTGACTCAGGGACCACCGGGGAGCTGTTTTTT.

Many counts were recorded for this clonotype. This chain joins TRBV6-1 and TRBJ1-2, with 12 bases matching TRBD1. Germline values: CDR1 MNHNS, CDR2 SASEGT. Germline trimming cut 4 bases from V and 4 bases from J; bases unmatched to any gene: 4. This CDR3 is 15 amino acids long. CDR3 loop: CASSAGTGGFYGYTF. DNA for the CDR3: TGTGCCAGCAGTGCGGGGACAGGGGGCTTCTATGGCTACACCTTC.

This clonotype has only a few counts. This chain connects TRBV20-1 to TRBJ1-1, with 12 bases matching TRBD1. In germline, CDR1 is DFQATT, CDR2 SNEGSKA (reference sequence). With V trimmed by 0 bases and J by 5 bases, 10 bases remained unmatched. This CDR3 spans 17 amino acids. Here the CDR3 reads CSARDAGTGGAWTEAFF. The CDR3 DNA follows: TGCAGTGCTAGAGATGCGGGGACAGGGGGCGCGTGGACTGAAGCTTTCTTT.

In this sample, this clonotype turned up many times. The rearrangement joins TRBV7-2 to TRBJ2-3; 10 positions agree with TRBD2. Germline-derived CDR1 and CDR2 are SGHTA and FQGNSA. V was clipped by 2 bases and J by 7 bases; unmatched bases: 3. The CDR3 is 14 residues long. CDR3 protein: CASSLSGGVNTQYF. As DNA, the CDR3 is TGTGCCAGCAGCTTAAGCGGGGGGGTCAATACGCAGTATTTT.

J is TRBJ2-3 and V is TRBV4-2; tentative D call: TRBD2 (5 bases). Germline-derived CDR1 and CDR2 are LGHNA and YNFKEQ. The CDR3 extends over 14 amino acids. V was trimmed by 1 base and J by 0 bases, leaving 5 bases between them. The CDR3 DNA sequence: TGTGCCAGCAGCCAAGCGGGGAGCACAGATACGCAGTATTTT. The encoded protein is CASSQAGSTDTQYF.

This clonotype was detected ten times or more. The chain links TRBV27 to TRBJ2-3; D is uncertain. The CDR3 is made up of 14 amino acids. Germline-derived CDR1 and CDR2 are MNHEY and SMNVEV (reference sequence). V lost 5 bases and J lost 6, with 15 bases in between. The CDR3 region has the DNA TGTGCCAGCAGTCCGCTGGGTGAGCTTGATACGCAGTATTTT. Protein product: CASSPLGELDTQYF.

This clonotype was seen at least ten times. The chain couples TRBV20-1 to TRBJ2-1, with 8 bases identical to TRBD2. Trimming took 6 bases from V and 6 from J; bases not matched to a gene: 4. In germline, CDR1 is DFQATT, CDR2 SNEGSKA (reference sequence). This CDR3 region has 12 residues. CDR3 DNA: TGCAGTGCACTAGCGGTGGGCAATGAGCAGTTCTTC. Encoded protein: CSALAVGNEQFF.

This clonotype was counted between two and nine times. The J gene is TRBJ1-5, the V gene TRBV12-3 or TRBV12-4; possibly TRBD1 for D (6 bases). Trimming removed 1 base from V and 4 bases from J, with 20 bases in between. This CDR3 contains 18 residues. CDR3 in DNA: TGTGCCAGCAGTTTAGAGGAAGGAGGACAGTTCCTAAATCAGCCCCAGCATTTT. The encoded protein is CASSLEEGGQFLNQPQHF.

The chain joins TRBV7-2 to TRBJ2-2; 7 bases map to TRBD2. CDR3 length: 16 amino acids. Germline V gives CDR1 SGHTA, CDR2 FQGNSA. V trimming: 4 bases; J trimming: 6 bases; junction bases outside the gene matches: 11. The CDR3 region is CASSSEGAGRAGELFF. The CDR3 nucleotides are TGTGCCAGCAGCTCTGAGGGAGCGGGGCGGGCCGGGGAGCTGTTTTTT.

This clonotype was detected many times. The J gene is TRBJ2-7, the V gene TRBV27; D might be TRBD2 (5 bases). CDR3 length equals 13 residues. Germline CDR1 is MNHEY and CDR2 is SMNVEV (reference sequence). V was shortened by 6 bases and J by 1 base, with 10 bases between the two germline ends. The CDR3 is CASRLGMSYEQYF. CDR3 coding DNA: TGTGCCAGCAGACTCGGGATGTCCTACGAGCAGTACTTC.

With respect to this clonotype: With a much larger clone just one base away, this may be a read error. DNA of the CDR3: TGTGCCAGCAGTTCCCCGCAGGGGCCTTACACTGACGCTTTCTTT. Its protein is CASSSPQGPYTDAFF. The chain uses TRBV6-5 and TRBJ1-1; tentatively, D is TRBD1 (6 bases). The length of the CDR3 is 15 residues. Germline lookup yields CDR1 MNHEY and CDR2 SVGAGI.

This clonotype showed up many times. The chain has TRBV5-6 and TRBJ2-2, with no clear D. Germline assignment: CDR1 SGHDT and CDR2 YYEEEE. This CDR3 spans 17 amino acids. V was shortened by 2 bases and J by 0 bases, with 14 bases between the two germline ends. Here the CDR3 DNA reads TGTGCCAGCAGCTTCCCGACATCGTCGTCGAACACCGGGGAGCTGTTTTTT. Its translation is CASSFPTSSSNTGELFF.

The genes are TRBV27 and TRBJ1-2; D possibly corresponds to TRBD1 (6 bases). Germline CDR1 is MNHEY and CDR2 is SMNVEV (reference sequence). Trimming left V 6 bases short and J 5 bases short, with 13 bases between. This CDR3 is built from 13 residues. CDR3 sequence reads: CASRRDTTYGYTF. The CDR3, as DNA: TGTGCCAGCAGAAGGGACACTACTTATGGCTACACCTTC.

The chain links TRBV29-1 to TRBJ2-2; the D gene is possibly TRBD1 (6 bases). CDR1 is SQVTM and CDR2 is ANQGSEA in the germline V gene. There are 15 residues in the CDR3. Trimming stripped 7 bases from V and 2 bases from J, with 17 bases between. The CDR3 nucleotides are TGCAGCGGGAAACAGGGATGGGAAAACACCGGGGAGCTGTTTTTT. Amino acid sequence: CSGKQGWENTGELFF.

The chain carries TRBV7-6 and TRBJ2-7; weak D call: TRBD2 (5 bases). The V gene lost 4 bases and the J gene lost 5 bases, with 12 bases spanning the gap. The length of the CDR3 is 13 residues. The germline V gene has CDR1 SGHVS and CDR2 FNYEAQ. The CDR3 nucleotides read TGTGCCAGCAGCTCCGGAGGTAACGACGAGCAGTACTTC. Protein sequence: CASSSGGNDEQYF.

Many counts were recorded for this clonotype. The chain is built from TRBV7-2 and TRBJ2-5; 10 nucleotides line up with TRBD2. The CDR3 extends over 11 amino acids. After removal of 7 bases from V and 13 bases from J, the junction contained 6 bases not matched to a gene. Germline values: CDR1 SGHTA, CDR2 FQGNSA. CDR3 loop: CASTKTSGVYF. In nucleotides, the CDR3 is TGTGCCAGCACGAAAACTAGCGGGGTGTACTTC.

This clonotype was seen a handful of times. The CDR3 region is CSAGEQGAQGNQPQHF. DNA of the CDR3: TGCAGTGCGGGAGAACAGGGGGCTCAGGGCAATCAGCCCCAGCATTTT. V and J are TRBV20-1 and TRBJ1-5, with 9 positions matching TRBD1. Trimming removed 6 bases from V and 2 bases from J; junction bases left unmatched: 11. The CDR3 spans 16 residues. Germline V gene lookup returns CDR1 DFQATT and CDR2 SNEGSKA (reference sequence).

This clonotype was seen many times. This chain uses TRBV20-1 with TRBJ1-1, with 9 bases that match TRBD1. This CDR3 contains 15 residues. V shed 5 bases and J 11 bases; nucleotides not matched to a gene: 18. CDR1 and CDR2 from the germline V gene are DFQATT and SNEGSKA (reference sequence). The CDR3 DNA reads as TGCAGTGCTTTAAAATCCGGGACAGGGATTTGGAAGGCTTTCTTT. Translation gives CSALKSGTGIWKAFF.

The chain has TRBV20-1 and TRBJ2-7, with TRBD1 matching over 11 bases. Germline trimming cut 0 bases from V and 3 bases from J; bases unmatched to any gene: 4. The CDR3 covers 15 residues. CDR1 is DFQATT and CDR2 is SNEGSKA in the germline V gene (reference sequence). Here the CDR3 reads CSARDRTGGNYEQYF. For the CDR3, the DNA is TGCAGTGCTAGAGATCGGACAGGGGGCAACTACGAGCAGTACTTC.

This clonotype was found many times. This rearrangement joins TRBV25-1 to TRBJ2-3, with D perhaps assigned TRBD1 or TRBD2 (6 bases each). There are 19 residues in the CDR3. With 1 base removed from V and 5 bases from J, the gap between germline ends came to 25 bases. Looked up from germline, CDR1 is MGHDK and CDR2 is SYGVNS. CDR3 protein: CASSEWGDKGQKGQDTQYF. The CDR3 region has the DNA TGTGCCAGCAGTGAATGGGGGGATAAGGGACAAAAGGGGCAAGATACGCAGTATTTT. The full variable domain, its missing parts supplied by reference TRBV25-1 and TRBJ2-3, is EADIYQTPRYLVIGTGKKITLECSQTMGHDKMYWYQQDPGMELHLIHYSYGVNSTEKGDLSSESTVSRIRTEHFPLTLESARPSHTSQYLCASSEWGDKGQKGQDTQYFGPGTRLTVL.